These 10 T cell receptor beta chains were sequenced from one sample in a study of blood T cells in healthy people across ages. Primers used in a second PCR of about 7 to 12 cycles were a sample-barcoded 5' primer and a J-beta primer mix. TCRdb re-derived calls from the 5' RACE reads in MiXCR, one entry per CDR3 protein. The sample records about a million distinct CDR3 sequences, more than 30% being singletons. The sequenced material came from blood. The receptors originated from a man between 18 and 35 years old in good health.

CDR3 in DNA: TGTGCCAGCAGCTTAGGGGAAAGCAGAGGAGAGACCCAGTACTTC. Protein product: CASSLGESRGETQYF. The chain combines TRBV7-6 with TRBJ2-5; no definite D call. Per the germline V gene, CDR1 is SGHVS and CDR2 is FNYEAQ. The CDR3 sequence is 15 residues long. Trimming stripped 1 base from V and 4 bases from J, with 13 bases between.

The rearrangement links TRBV6-2 or TRBV6-3 to TRBJ1-1, with 8 positions matching TRBD1. Germline V gene sequence: CDR1 MNHEY, CDR2 SVGEGT. The length of the CDR3 is 16 residues. V lost 0 bases to trimming and J lost 4 bases; unmatched junction nucleotides: 7. The CDR3: CASSYSAGGLGTEAFF. CDR3 nucleotides: TGTGCCAGCAGTTACTCGGCAGGGGGCCTGGGCACTGAAGCTTTCTTT.

This clonotype turned up a few times. The rearrangement joins TRBV7-2 to TRBJ2-5; 7 bases line up with TRBD1. CDR1 is SGHTA, CDR2 FQGNSA, per germline. CDR3 length: 14 residues. V gave up 1 base and J gave up 4 bases; unmatched junction bases: 3. CDR3: CASSLETGLETQYF. DNA for the CDR3: TGTGCCAGCAGCTTAGAGACAGGGTTAGAGACCCAGTACTTC.

This clonotype was observed a handful of times. The V and J genes are TRBV5-1 and TRBJ2-1, with 7 bases fitting TRBD2. V gave up 9 bases and J gave up 7 bases; unmatched junction bases: 10. The CDR3 consists of 13 residues. From germline, CDR1 is SGHRS and CDR2 YFSETQ. The CDR3 nucleotides are TGCGCCACCCGAGGCGGGGGTGGGAATGAGCAGTTCTTC. This encodes CATRGGGGNEQFF.

The V gene is TRBV12-5, the J gene TRBJ2-2; the D call may be TRBD1 or TRBD2 (5 bases each). V was clipped by 5 bases and J by 1 base, with 11 bases between them. Germline CDR1 and CDR2: LGHNT and FRNRAP. This CDR3 region has 15 residues. CDR3 loop: CASGPGRKNTGELFF. CDR3 DNA: TGTGCTAGTGGTCCGGGACGGAAGAACACCGGGGAGCTGTTTTTT.

This clonotype was recorded once. The germline gene is not matched at one end of the junction; a read error may be the cause. The V gene is TRBV7-2, the J gene TRBJ2-1; tentative D call: TRBD1 (6 bases). The CDR3 runs to 13 residues. The germline CDR1 and CDR2 sequences are SGHTA and FQGNSA. In DNA, the CDR3 is TGTGTCAGCAGCGAGACAGGTTATGATGAGCAGTTCTTC. Translating it yields CVSSETGYDEQFF.

This clonotype was recorded a few times. V usage is TRBV6-6 and J usage is TRBJ2-5; the match to TRBD2 covers 7 bases. V lost 7 bases, J lost 5 bases, and 7 bases stayed unmatched. This CDR3 has 13 amino acids. Germline CDR1 and CDR2: MNHNY and SVGAGI (reference sequence). As DNA, the CDR3 is TGTGCCAGCATCCCCGGGGAGGGGGAGACCCAGTACTTC. Its protein is CASIPGEGETQYF.

This chain uses TRBV10-3 with TRBJ2-3; a weak D match, TRBD2 (6 bases). Per germline, CDR1 ENHRY and CDR2 SYGVKD. V lost 10 bases and J lost 4, with 21 bases in between. The CDR3 is made up of 15 amino acids. CDR3 loop: CATKVGRGESDTQYF. As DNA, the CDR3 is TGTGCCACCAAGGTCGGGCGGGGTGAATCAGATACGCAGTATTTT.

This clonotype has ten or more counts. CDR3 sequence: CSATGTSYGYTF. CDR3 bases: TGCAGTGCTACCGGGACGTCCTATGGCTACACCTTC. The chain couples TRBV20-1 to TRBJ1-2; possibly TRBD1 for D (5 bases). In germline, CDR1 is DFQATT, CDR2 SNEGSKA (reference sequence). The CDR3 length is 12 residues. V gave up 4 bases and J gave up 4 bases, with 10 bases separating them.

The chain couples TRBV27 to TRBJ2-3; a possible D gene is TRBD2 (5 bases). The CDR3 sequence is 17 residues long. Germline CDR1 MNHEY, CDR2 SMNVEV (reference sequence). V lost 5 bases and J 1 base, leaving 19 bases between the germline ends. CDR3 sequence: CASSPRDLGYRTDTQYF. CDR3 nucleotides: TGTGCCAGCAGTCCCCGGGATTTGGGCTACCGCACAGATACGCAGTATTTT.